A selection of T cell receptor beta chains follows, all from one sample in a study of CD8+CD57+ T cells in acquired aplastic anemia. From the reads, TCRdb called clonotypes with MiXCR, one entry per CDR3 protein. The sample includes about 120,000 distinct CDR3 sequences, approximately 50% of them seen just once. The sample was sorted CD4+, CD8+, or CD8+CD57+ T cells (not recorded which) from PBMCs. The receptors were gathered from a human donor with aplastic anemia. The CDR3 runs from the conserved cysteine through the conserved F or W. Each record gives: clone size, J gene, V gene, D gene, CDR3 DNA, CDR3 protein. A D gene is named only where the DNA matches it firmly. The size entry is marked missing in some rows and otherwise reads once, few, many or a size class.

-,TRBJ2-1,TRBV24-1,-,TGTGCCACCAGCGTTGTCGGGCTGGCGTCGTACAATGAGCAGTTCTTC,CATSVVGLASYNEQFF
-,TRBJ2-1,TRBV11-2,-,TGTGCCAGCAGCTTAGGTACACAAGGTCCCACCTACAATGAGCAGTTCTTC,CASSLGTQGPTYNEQFF
-,TRBJ2-7,TRBV25-1,TRBD2,TGTGCCAGCAGTGAATTAGGGACTAGCGGGGGGCAGTCCTACGAGCAGTACTTC,CASSELGTSGGQSYEQYF
-,TRBJ1-2,TRBV12-3/TRBV12-4,-,TGTGCCAGCAGTGCCGGGAGCAACTACACCTTC,CASSAGSNYTF
-,TRBJ1-1,TRBV2,-,TGTGCCAGCAGTGAATTGGAGAACACTGAAGCTTTCTTT,CASSELENTEAFF
few,TRBJ1-5,TRBV15,TRBD1,TGTGCCACCAACCCGACAGGGAGTAGCAATCAGCCCCAGCATTTT,CATNPTGSSNQPQHF
-,TRBJ2-7,TRBV19,-,TGTGCCAGTAGCAAGGGAGACACCCTCTACGAGCAGTACTTC,CASSKGDTLYEQYF
-,TRBJ1-1,TRBV25-1,-,TGTGCCAGCAGTGTACAGGGTGTGACCAACACTGAAGCTTTCTTT,CASSVQGVTNTEAFF
-,TRBJ2-1,TRBV24-1,TRBD1,TGTGCCACCAGGATCCGGGACAGCTACAATGAGCAGTTCTTC,CATRIRDSYNEQFF
once,TRBJ2-1,TRBV10-1,TRBD2,TGCGCCAGCAGTGAGGCACTAGCGGAGCTCCTCTACAATGAGCAGTTCTTC,CASSEALAELLYNEQFF
-,TRBJ2-7,TRBV7-2,-,TGTGCCAGCAGCTTATTATGGCAGCAATACGAGCAGTACTTC,CASSLLWQQYEQYF
-,TRBJ1-3,TRBV15,TRBD1,TGTGCCACCGCGGACAGGGGGGTCGGAAACACCACATATTTT,CATADRGVGNTTYF
-,TRBJ2-7,TRBV20-1,-,TGCAGTGCCCAGAGAGGTAGCCAAAGCTCCTACGAGCAGTACTTC,CSAQRGSQSSYEQYF
few,TRBJ1-2,TRBV10-3,-,TGTGCCATCAGTGAGCCCGGTTCCTATGGCTACACCTTC,CAISEPGSYGYTF